These 8 T cell receptor beta chains originate from one sample sequenced in a study of shared clonotypes between healthy human individuals. Naive CD8 cells lacked CD45RO, underwent positive selection for CCR7 and left out terminally differentiated effector memory CD45RA+ cells. TCRdb's copy holds only in-frame clones and misses some; the assay was immunoSEQ multiplex PCR. The data show approximately 600,000 clones, around 96% seen once. Sequences were obtained from naive CD8+ T cells sorted from blood. These receptors all come from a woman aged 25 to 39 in good health.

This rearrangement joins TRBV19 to TRBJ2-1; TRBD2 matches at 16 bases. Germline CDR1 is LNHDA and CDR2 is SQIVND (reference sequence). The CDR3 has 20 amino acids. Losses at the gene ends were 7 bases for V and 7 bases for J; bases not matched to a gene: 19. Written as DNA, the CDR3 is TGTGCCAGTACTAACAAAAGGGCCCCTAGGGGACTAGCGGGAGGGAATGAGCAGTTCTTC. Protein product: CASTNKRAPRGLAGGNEQFF.

This chain joins TRBV9 and TRBJ2-3; D may be TRBD1 (5 bases). The CDR3 loop spans 15 amino acids. From germline, CDR1 is SGDLS and CDR2 YYNGEE. The ends were cut back, 0 bases at V and 3 bases at J, with 11 bases in the middle. The chain's CDR3 is CASSVEGEVTDTQYF. The CDR3 nucleotides are TGTGCCAGCAGCGTAGAAGGGGAAGTTACAGATACGCAGTATTTT.

This sequence joins TRBV27 and TRBJ2-7, with TRBD1 as a possible D gene (5 bases). V was shortened by 5 bases and J by 3 bases, with 17 bases between the two germline ends. Germline V gene data show CDR1 as MNHEY and CDR2 as SMNVEV (reference sequence). The length of the CDR3 is 15 residues. The CDR3 bases are TGTGCCAGCAGTCTGAGCAGGGAAGGCAACTACGAGCAGTACTTC. It is translated as CASSLSREGNYEQYF.

CDR3 residues: CASNRQGFSYNSPLHF. The CDR3 nucleotides read TGTGCCAGCAACCGACAGGGTTTCTCCTATAATTCACCCCTCCACTTT. The V call is TRBV21-1, the J call TRBJ1-6; the table's D call, TRBD1, was not checked against the DNA. TRBV21-1 is a listed pseudogene. CDR3 length equals 16 residues.

J is TRBJ1-6 and V is TRBV4-1, with 8 positions matching TRBD1. The germline gives CDR1 MGHRA, CDR2 YSYEKL. The CDR3 extends over 16 amino acids. J gave up 4 bases and V 0 bases, and 2 bases lay outside the gene matches. In nucleotides, the CDR3 is TGCGCCAGCAGCCAAGAGGGACAGGATTATAATTCACCCCTCCACTTT. It encodes CASSQEGQDYNSPLHF.

This clone showed up just a few times. This chain connects TRBV7-6 to TRBJ1-2; 10 bases fit TRBD1. The junction had 2 bases not matched to a gene; V was cut back by 4 bases and J by 6 bases. The CDR3 covers 13 residues. Germline-derived CDR1 and CDR2 are SGHVS and FNYEAQ. The CDR3 DNA follows: TGTGCCAGCAGCTCCGGGACAGGGGATGGCTACACCTTC. It yields the protein CASSSGTGDGYTF.

The rearrangement uses TRBV5-1 and TRBJ2-7, with D unresolved. V shed 0 bases and J shed 4 bases, with 8 bases lying between them. Per the germline V gene, CDR1 is SGHRS and CDR2 is YFSETQ. The CDR3 totals 13 residues. The CDR3 DNA sequence: TGCGCCAGCAGCTTGGTTGCAGATTACGAGCAGTACTTC. Protein product: CASSLVADYEQYF. Filled out from reference TRBV5-1 and TRBJ2-7, the complete variable domain reads KAGVTQTPRYLIKTRGQQVTLSCSPISGHRSVSWYQQTPGQGLQFLFEYFSETQRNKGNFPGRFSGRQFSNSRSEMNVSTLELGDSALYLCASSLVADYEQYFGPGTRLTVT.

The V and J genes are TRBV5-4 and TRBJ1-4; 7 bases map to TRBD1. CDR3 length: 15 amino acids. J was trimmed by 8 bases and V by 4 bases; bases with no gene match: 11. Germline CDR1 SGHNT, CDR2 YYREEE (reference sequence). The CDR3: CASSPTRGHGEKLFF. The CDR3 DNA reads TGTGCCAGCAGCCCTACTAGGGGGCATGGGGAAAAACTGTTTTTT.